The 25 T cell receptor beta chains reported below all come from one sample, sequenced in a study of T-cell memory formation after mild COVID-19. A single record per CDR3 protein comes from TCRdb applying MiXCR to the 5' RACE reads. Here the sample spans 450,000 or so distinct CDR3 sequences, over 15% being singletons. Sequenced sample: PBMCs or a T cell subset sorted from them (not recorded which). These TCRs come from an adult woman who had mild COVID-19 (a few samples of this study predate the infection). Cell type and time point are not known.

The chain uses TRBV5-1 and TRBJ2-1; 11 bases line up with TRBD2. Germline CDR1 is SGHRS and CDR2 is YFSETQ. This CDR3 is 14 amino acids long. The V gene end was trimmed by 1 base and the J gene end by 7 bases; junction bases not matched to a gene: 1. CDR3 in amino acids: CASSLTSGRNEQFF. The CDR3 DNA follows: TGCGCCAGCAGCTTGACTAGCGGGAGAAATGAGCAGTTCTTC.

The chain joins TRBV2 to TRBJ1-6; D is unclear. Deletions cut 3 bases from V and 9 bases from J, with 12 bases between. The CDR3 is 14 amino acids. Germline values: CDR1 SNHLY, CDR2 FYNNEI. The CDR3 here is CASSDGVAGSPLHF. CDR3 sequence (DNA): TGTGCCAGCAGTGATGGGGTTGCGGGTTCACCCCTCCACTTT.

The gene calls are TRBV29-1 and TRBJ2-7; 8 bases are shared with TRBD1. The length of the CDR3 is 14 residues. Unmatched junction bases numbered 8, after V lost 4 bases and J lost 3 bases. Germline V CDR1 and CDR2: SQVTM, ANQGSEA. The CDR3 spells CSVAGGRVDYEQYF. DNA for the CDR3: TGCAGCGTTGCAGGGGGCCGCGTAGACTACGAGCAGTACTTC.

This clonotype has more than one count but fewer than ten. The rearrangement joins TRBV12-3 or TRBV12-4 to TRBJ2-2; D possibly corresponds to TRBD1 (6 bases). V lost 6 bases and J lost 5, with 16 bases in between. The CDR3 contains 15 residues. In nucleotides, the CDR3 is TGTGCCAGCAGCCTACAGGGATTCATGACCGGGGAGCTGTTTTTT. Translated, it gives CASSLQGFMTGELFF.

This clonotype was recorded a few times. V is TRBV5-5 and J is TRBJ1-2; TRBD1 might be the D (5 bases). V was cut by 6 bases and J by 8 bases, with 17 bases left in between. The CDR3 has 13 residues. CDR1 SGHKS and CDR2 YYEKEE come from the germline V gene (reference sequence). CDR3 DNA: TGTGCCAGCATAAGGTTCATGGGGGAAGGCTACACCTTC. Amino acids: CASIRFMGEGYTF.

This chain uses TRBV4-1 with TRBJ2-4; 12 nucleotides align to TRBD2. Germline-derived CDR1 and CDR2 are MGHRA and YSYEKL. With V trimmed by 3 bases and J by 1 base, 10 bases remained unmatched. The CDR3 runs 19 residues. The CDR3, as DNA: TGCGCCAGCAGCCACGGACTAGCGGGAAGTGTGAGGGCCAAAAACATTCAGTACTTC. This sequence encodes CASSHGLAGSVRAKNIQYF.

This clonotype appeared a single time. V is TRBV9 and J is TRBJ2-5; D could derive from TRBD1 or TRBD2 (5 bases each). In germline, CDR1 is SGDLS, CDR2 YYNGEE. With 2 bases removed from V and 0 bases from J, the gap between germline ends came to 8 bases. The CDR3 consists of 14 residues. CDR3 in amino acids: CASSVGTDQETQYF. CDR3 sequence (DNA): TGTGCCAGCAGCGTCGGGACCGACCAAGAGACCCAGTACTTC.

This clonotype was counted at least ten times. The chain combines TRBV28 with TRBJ2-4; no clear D. V was pared by 6 bases and J by 1 base, with 10 bases between. The germline CDR1 and CDR2 sequences are MDHEN and SYDVKM. There are 14 residues in the CDR3. DNA for the CDR3: TGTGCCAGCAGGTCAGGTGGCGCCAAAAACATTCAGTACTTC. It translates to CASRSGGAKNIQYF.

V and J are TRBV4-1 and TRBJ1-4; weak D call: TRBD1 (6 bases). The CDR3 length is 14 residues. CDR1 and CDR2 from the germline V gene are MGHRA and YSYEKL. The V and J ends lost 3 bases and 12 bases respectively, with 17 bases between them. In nucleotides, the CDR3 is TGCGCCAGCAGCCATTGGGGGCGACGTGCAGAACTGTTTTTT. Translating gives CASSHWGRRAELFF.

This clonotype was found a few times. DNA for the CDR3: TGTGCCAGCAGTTTAATCGGATCGAAGACCCAGTACTTC. This sequence encodes CASSLIGSKTQYF. The V and J genes are TRBV12-3 or TRBV12-4 and TRBJ2-5; unclear D gene. Trimming stripped 2 bases from V and 6 bases from J, with 10 bases between. CDR3 length: 13 residues.

This clonotype was detected only a few times. Sequence at one end of the junction differs from germline and may be a read error. The gene calls are TRBV6-1 and TRBJ1-2; 10 bases match TRBD1. This CDR3 region has 14 residues. The V gene's germline CDR1 is MNHNS and CDR2 SASEGT. CDR3: CASREVGQGEGYTF. CDR3 nucleotide sequence: TGTGCCAGCAGAGAAGTCGGACAGGGGGAAGGCTACACCTTC.

This clonotype was seen more than once but under ten times. This chain uses TRBV4-1 with TRBJ1-2; D gene unclear. CDR3 length: 16 residues. V was cut by 4 bases and J by 0 bases, with 15 bases left in between. Germline V gene lookup returns CDR1 MGHRA and CDR2 YSYEKL. The CDR3 region is CASSLQLGGSNYGYTF. CDR3 nucleotides: TGCGCCAGCAGCCTCCAATTGGGAGGCTCTAACTATGGCTACACCTTC.

In this sample, this clonotype turned up a few times. This sequence joins TRBV12-3 or TRBV12-4 and TRBJ2-7; D might be TRBD2 (6 bases). Trimming shortened V by 6 bases and J by 0 bases, and 12 bases separated the two germline ends. The CDR3 consists of 14 residues. Here the CDR3 reads CASRPSTSSYEQYF. The CDR3 nucleotides are TGTGCCAGCAGGCCCTCGACTAGCTCCTACGAGCAGTACTTC.

The chain couples TRBV5-6 to TRBJ2-2; D ambiguous. CDR3 length equals 17 residues. Trimming pared 4 bases from V and 1 base from J, leaving 17 bases between. Germline assignment: CDR1 SGHDT and CDR2 YYEEEE. The chain's CDR3 is CASSRRILGKNTGELFF. CDR3 DNA: TGTGCCAGCAGCCGAAGGATTCTGGGAAAGAACACCGGGGAGCTGTTTTTT.

This sequence joins TRBV4-1 and TRBJ1-2, with 7 bases matching TRBD1. V lost 0 bases and J lost 8; bases outside the gene matches: 6. This CDR3 region has 14 residues. Germline V gene sequence: CDR1 MGHRA, CDR2 YSYEKL. The CDR3 spells CASSQESRGEGYTF. The CDR3 DNA reads as TGCGCCAGCAGCCAAGAGTCCAGGGGGGAGGGCTACACCTTC.

This clonotype was detected only a few times. This rearrangement joins TRBV7-9 to TRBJ1-4; TRBD1 aligns across 8 bases. The germline gives CDR1 SEHNR, CDR2 FQNEAQ (reference sequence). V trimming: 3 bases; J trimming: 7 bases; junction bases outside the gene matches: 7. The CDR3 is 15 residues long. CDR3 nucleotides: TGTGCCAGCAGCTTGGGTCAGGGGGCGAGTGAAAAACTGTTTTTT. Amino acid sequence: CASSLGQGASEKLFF.

V and J are TRBV14 and TRBJ2-1; possibly TRBD1 or TRBD2 for D (6 bases each). Per the germline V gene, CDR1 is SGHDN and CDR2 is FVKESK. V gave up 5 bases and J gave up 13 bases, with 21 bases separating them. There are 14 residues in the CDR3. CDR3 in DNA: TGTGCCAGCAGCTTTAACGCGGGACACAGATTTCAGTTCTTC. It encodes CASSFNAGHRFQFF.

Note on this clonotype: Relative to the germline gene, one junction end is altered; a read error may explain this. The V gene is TRBV11-1, the J gene TRBJ2-1; 10 bases align to TRBD2. CDR3 length equals 17 residues. Germline V gene sequence: CDR1 SGHAT, CDR2 FQDESV (reference sequence). The CDR3 DNA reads TGTGACAGCAGCTTAGCGCTAAAACTAGCGGGGAAGATTGAGCAGTTCTTC. Its protein is CDSSLALKLAGKIEQFF.

The CDR3 DNA reads TGTGCCAGCAGCCAAGATGGGAACTATGGCTACACCTTC. The encoded protein is CASSQDGNYGYTF. The chain uses TRBV14 and TRBJ1-2; D uncertain. Trimming left V 0 bases short and J 2 bases short, with 4 bases between. Germline lookup yields CDR1 SGHDN and CDR2 FVKESK. This CDR3 comprises 13 residues.

This clonotype showed up just a few times. The rearrangement joins TRBV7-9 to TRBJ1-1; D gene unclear. The germline CDR1 and CDR2 sequences are SEHNR and FQNEAQ (reference sequence). V dropped 4 bases and J dropped 0 bases, with 12 bases sitting between them. The CDR3 runs to 15 residues. In DNA form, the CDR3 reads TGTGCCAGCAGCTCGGATACACTTCTGAACACTGAAGCTTTCTTT. Its translation: CASSSDTLLNTEAFF. Drawing the rest from reference TRBV7-9 and TRBJ1-1, the complete variable domain is DTGVSQNPRHKITKRGQNVTFRCDPISEHNRLYWYRQTLGQGPEFLTYFQNEAQLEKSRLLSDRFSAERPKGSFSTLEIQRTEQGDSAMYLCASSSDTLLNTEAFFGQGTRLTVV.

This chain uses TRBV27 with TRBJ1-1; a possible D gene is TRBD1 (5 bases). The V gene's germline CDR1 is MNHEY and CDR2 SMNVEV (reference sequence). The V end was cut by 6 bases, the J end by 4 bases, with 18 bases between. This CDR3 is 15 amino acids long. CDR3 DNA: TGTGCCAGCAGGAGAGGGACTGAATGGGTCACTGAAGCTTTCTTT. Its translation is CASRRGTEWVTEAFF.

This clonotype was counted only a few times. This chain links TRBV24-1 with TRBJ2-2, with 8 bases matching TRBD2. Germline V gives CDR1 KGHDR, CDR2 SFDVKD. The V gene end was trimmed by 1 base and the J gene end by 2 bases; junction bases not matched to a gene: 5. CDR3 length equals 17 residues. The CDR3 sequence is CATSDFGGRQNTGELFF. The CDR3 nucleotides read TGTGCCACCAGTGATTTCGGCGGGAGGCAAAACACCGGGGAGCTGTTTTTT.

The CDR3 DNA is TGTGCCATCAGACAGGCCGGGACAGGGCACACCGGGGAGCTGTTTTTT. Protein product: CAIRQAGTGHTGELFF. The chain combines TRBV10-3 with TRBJ2-2; TRBD1 agrees at 9 bases. CDR1 and CDR2 from the germline V gene are ENHRY and SYGVKD. This CDR3 is built from 16 residues. The junction had 8 bases not matched to a gene; V was cut back by 6 bases and J by 3 bases.

This clonotype was observed a few times. J is TRBJ2-1 and V is TRBV7-9; 14 bases are a match to TRBD2. With V trimmed by 8 bases and J by 8 bases, 5 bases remained unmatched. This CDR3 is built from 14 residues. Germline CDR1 and CDR2: SEHNR and FQNEAQ (reference sequence). CDR3 sequence (DNA): TGTGCCAGCGGACTAGCGGGGGGATCGGATGAGCAGTTCTTC. This sequence encodes CASGLAGGSDEQFF. Variable domain in full (rest from reference TRBV7-9 and TRBJ2-1): DTGVSQNPRHKITKRGQNVTFRCDPISEHNRLYWYRQTLGQGPEFLTYFQNEAQLEKSRLLSDRFSAERPKGSFSTLEIQRTEQGDSAMYLCASGLAGGSDEQFFGPGTRLTVL.

This clonotype was picked up a small number of times. The chain joins TRBV7-3 to TRBJ2-1; perhaps TRBD1 as D (5 bases). Trimming shortened V by 1 base and J by 9 bases, and 10 bases separated the two germline ends. Germline-derived CDR1 and CDR2 are SGHTA and FQGTGA. The CDR3 runs 13 residues. The CDR3 loop is CASSLNPQGEQFF. DNA for the CDR3: TGTGCCAGCAGCTTAAACCCCCAGGGTGAGCAGTTCTTC.